This T cell receptor beta chain was captured by sequencing in a study of shared clonotypes between healthy human individuals. In the study overall: There were three CD4 naive, three CD4 memory, two CD8 naive and one CD8 memory plates per donor.

Germline V gene lookup returns CDR1 WSHSY and CDR2 SAAADI. V gave up 4 bases and J gave up 0 bases, with 7 bases separating them. CDR3 length equals 14 residues. The authors distributed each subset's genomic DNA evenly over several immunoSEQ plates. Libraries were prepared by immunoSEQ multiplex PCR; TCRdb keeps only in-frame clonotypes and omits some of them. The sample contains about 590,000 clones, around 95% of which appear only once. Whole-study findings and limits: Only blood was sampled, and tissue TCR repertoires likely differ from blood ones.

With respect to this clone: Its specificity is unknown.

Naive CD8 cells lacked CD45RO, underwent positive selection for CCR7 and left out terminally differentiated effector memory CD45RA+ cells. Those who donated, Caucasian adults without exception, all lived in Nashville, Tennessee. Sequencing was done on a sample of naive CD8+ T cells sorted from blood. The V and J genes are TRBV10-2 and TRBJ1-3; no firm D call. This receptor was taken from a woman aged 25-40 years in good health. The DNA for the CDR3 is TGCGCCAGCAGTGCAGAGATCTCTGGAAACACCATATATTTT. This gives the protein CASSAEISGNTIYF.